The present TCR beta chain was sequenced within a study of cytomegalovirus exposure and HLA in healthy donors. Whole-study findings and limits: The productive fraction for most TCR beta V segments was about 90% or about 30% in an earlier analysis. V segments that were indistinguishable, TRBV6-2 and TRBV6-3 among them, were omitted from analysis. Donors belonging to an Asian-associated ancestry cluster reportedly showed fewer N-insertions in productive TCRs than the roughly 680-donor mean, according to what a later analysis found.

With 60 Vbeta and 13 Jbeta primers, the PCR was carried out. The data were produced by immunoSEQ multiplex PCR, yet TCRdb's version contains in-frame clones alone and is incomplete. This table holds about 90,000 clones, approximately 90% found once. This clone was seen a single time. Antigen unknown. V was clipped by 0 bases and J by 4 bases; unmatched bases: 5. This CDR3 spans 15 amino acids. Germline lookup yields CDR1 SEHNR and CDR2 FQNEAQ (reference sequence). The chain couples TRBV7-9 to TRBJ1-2, with TRBD1 matching 7 bases. Source material: PBMCs. The receptor comes from a man younger than 30 in good health and CMV-seronegative. The CDR3 is CASSLADDRAYGYTF. CDR3 bases: TGTGCCAGCAGCTTAGCCGATGACAGGGCCTATGGCTACACCTTC.